This entry lists 11 T cell receptor beta chains sequenced from one sample in a study of cytomegalovirus exposure and HLA in healthy donors. Primers included in the PCR were 60 Vbeta and 13 Jbeta primers. The protocol was immunoSEQ multiplex PCR, while the TCRdb copy is restricted to in-frame clones and leaves out a portion. The sample yields about 130,000 clones, 70% to 80% seen once. The source material was PBMCs. These receptors originate from a woman aged 45-65 years in good health and CMV-seronegative.

V usage is TRBV7-8 and J usage is TRBJ2-7, with D perhaps matching TRBD1 (6 bases). This CDR3 has 13 residues. CDR1 is SGHVS, CDR2 FQNEAQ, per germline. Trimming shortened V by 5 bases and J by 2 bases, and 10 bases separated the two germline ends. The CDR3 DNA reads TGTGCCAGCAGCCGCGGACAGACCTACGAGCAGTACGTC. It codes for CASSRGQTYEQYV.

This clone has more than one count but fewer than ten. V is TRBV4-2 and J is TRBJ1-1; 8 bases line up with TRBD1. The germline CDR1 and CDR2 sequences are LGHNA and YNFKEQ. CDR3 size: 15 residues. V was clipped by 1 base and J by 1 base; unmatched bases: 2. In DNA, the CDR3 is TGTGCCAGCAGCCAAGGGGACAGGCAGAACACTGAAGCTTTCTTT. Translated, it gives CASSQGDRQNTEAFF.

The CDR3 is CASSLGAGETQYF. CDR3 DNA sequence: TGTGCCAGCAGCTTAGGGGCGGGGGAGACCCAGTACTTC. This chain connects TRBV5-4 to TRBJ2-5; D is perhaps TRBD2 (6 bases). Trimming pared 2 bases from V and 5 bases from J, leaving 10 bases between. The CDR3 runs 13 residues. Germline assignment: CDR1 SGHNT and CDR2 YYREEE (reference sequence).

V is TRBV7-2 and J is TRBJ2-5; the match to TRBD2 covers 10 bases. In germline, CDR1 is SGHTA, CDR2 FQGNSA. V lost 2 bases to trimming and J lost 5 bases; unmatched junction nucleotides: 11. The CDR3 is made up of 17 amino acids. The CDR3 loop is CASSLFSLAGVRETQYF. CDR3 in DNA: TGTGCCAGCAGCTTATTTAGCCTAGCGGGAGTGAGGGAGACCCAGTACTTC.

The V call is TRBV19, the J call TRBJ1-1; the match to TRBD1 covers 8 bases. The V gene's germline CDR1 is LNHDA and CDR2 SQIVND (reference sequence). The CDR3 sequence is 16 residues long. With V trimmed by 1 base and J by 0 bases, 4 bases remained unmatched. CDR3 loop: CASSIGAGGVNTEAFF. CDR3 nucleotide sequence: TGTGCCAGTAGTATAGGGGCAGGGGGCGTGAACACTGAAGCTTTCTTT.

The chain joins TRBV7-9 to TRBJ2-5; TRBD1 agrees at 7 bases. Germline trimming cut 3 bases from V and 0 bases from J; bases unmatched to any gene: 7. Per the germline V gene, CDR1 is SEHNR and CDR2 is FQNEAQ (reference sequence). The CDR3 contains 16 residues. For the CDR3, the DNA is TGTGCCAGCAGCTTTGGGTTTGGGACAGACCAAGAGACCCAGTACTTC. Its translation: CASSFGFGTDQETQYF. Variable domain in full (rest from reference TRBV7-9 and TRBJ2-5): DTGVSQNPRHKITKRGQNVTFRCDPISEHNRLYWYRQTLGQGPEFLTYFQNEAQLEKSRLLSDRFSAERPKGSFSTLEIQRTEQGDSAMYLCASSFGFGTDQETQYFGPGTRLLVL.

This chain links TRBV28 with TRBJ1-1; D unclear. The germline V gene has CDR1 MDHEN and CDR2 SYDVKM. The CDR3 spans 12 residues. The germline V and J ends were trimmed by 6 bases and 5 bases, with 10 bases remaining between them. The CDR3 protein is CASRGRSTEAFF. CDR3 DNA: TGTGCCAGCAGAGGGAGGTCGACTGAAGCTTTCTTT.

The chain employs TRBV18 and TRBJ2-3, with 10 bases that match TRBD2. Trimming took 2 bases from V and 1 from J; bases not matched to a gene: 12. Germline CDR1 KGHSH, CDR2 LQKENI. There are 19 residues in the CDR3. Written as DNA, the CDR3 is TGTGCCAGCTCACCAGCGCTAGCGGGAGTCGGTGGTGGCACAGATACGCAGTATTTT. Its protein is CASSPALAGVGGGTDTQYF.

The genes are TRBV5-4 and TRBJ2-7, with D possibly being TRBD2 (5 bases). The CDR3 spans 13 residues. Germline CDR1 reads SGHNT; CDR2 reads YYREEE (reference sequence). V dropped 0 bases and J dropped 1 base, with 5 bases sitting between them. The CDR3 sequence is CASSLGRSYEQYF. The CDR3 coding sequence is TGTGCCAGCAGCTTGGGGAGGTCCTACGAGCAGTACTTC.

The rearrangement joins TRBV7-2 to TRBJ1-1, with 12 positions matching TRBD1. This CDR3 contains 16 residues. Trimming removed 5 bases from V and 5 bases from J; junction bases left unmatched: 9. Germline CDR1 SGHTA, CDR2 FQGNSA. The CDR3 sequence: CASSRWGTGGRTEAFF. For the CDR3, the DNA is TGTGCCAGCAGCAGGTGGGGGACAGGGGGCCGGACTGAAGCTTTCTTT. Combining the CDR3 with reference TRBV7-2 and TRBJ1-1 gives the whole variable domain GAGVSQSPSNKVTEKGKDVELRCDPISGHTALYWYRQSLGQGLEFLIYFQGNSAPDKSGLPSDRFSAERTGGSVSTLTIQRTQQEDSAVYLCASSRWGTGGRTEAFFGQGTRLTVV.

The chain employs TRBV11-3 and TRBJ1-5; D remains ambiguous. The germline V and J ends were trimmed by 0 bases and 7 bases, with 7 bases remaining between them. The CDR3 covers 13 residues. Germline CDR1 is SGHNT and CDR2 is YENEEA. The CDR3 DNA reads TGTGCCAGCAGCTTAGACGGGTTCCAGCCCCAGCATTTT. This encodes CASSLDGFQPQHF. The whole variable domain, remainder taken from reference TRBV11-3 and TRBJ1-5, is EAGVVQSPRYKIIEKKQPVAFWCNPISGHNTLYWYLQNLGQGPELLIRYENEEAVDDSQLPKDRFSAERLKGVDSTLKIQPAELGDSAVYLCASSLDGFQPQHFGDGTRLSIL.